The rows below give T cell receptor beta chains drawn from one sample of a study of T-cell reconstitution after alpha-beta-depleted transplantation in children. TCRdb re-called the PCR reads through MiXCR, storing one row per CDR3 protein. This sample has 250,000 to 350,000 distinct CDR3 sequences, with approximately 9.6% found just once. Sample: PBMCs from the stem cell graft donor, taken from the stem cell graft. Source of these receptors: a human donor who donated a stem cell graft to a child with SCID. The CDR3 runs from the conserved cysteine through the conserved F or W. A D gene is named only where the DNA matches it firmly. Only part of the rows carry a size: once, few, many, or a class if the clone is expanded.

j_gene	abundance	v_gene	d_gene	len	CDR3aa	CDR3nt
TRBJ2-7	-	TRBV3-1	TRBD1	15	CASSQPGQGIHEQYF	TGTGCCAGCAGCCAGCCGGGACAGGGAATCCACGAGCAGTACTTC
TRBJ2-7	-	TRBV5-5	-	15	CASSYRDSISYEQYF	TGTGCCAGCAGCTACCGGGACTCTATCTCGTACGAGCAGTACTTC
TRBJ2-7	few	TRBV5-1	-	16	CASSLGSGTNSYEQYF	TGCGCCAGCAGCTTGGGCTCCGGGACAAACTCCTACGAGCAGTACTTC
TRBJ2-7	few	TRBV10-2	-	14	CASSEYPGSHEQYF	TGCGCCAGCAGTGAGTACCCAGGGAGCCACGAGCAGTACTTC
TRBJ2-7	-	TRBV20-1	-	12	CSASLADYEQYF	TGCAGTGCTAGTTTGGCAGACTACGAGCAGTACTTC
TRBJ2-1	-	TRBV5-1	TRBD1	15	CASSSDREYSNEQFF	TGCGCCAGCAGCTCGGACAGGGAATATAGCAATGAGCAGTTCTTC
TRBJ1-5	many	TRBV6-4	-	13	CASSEVVGQPQHF	TGTGCCAGCAGTGAGGTGGTTGGGCAGCCCCAGCATTTT
TRBJ2-1	few	TRBV14	-	13	CASSHSGVGEQFF	TGTGCCAGCAGCCACTCAGGGGTCGGTGAGCAGTTCTTC
TRBJ2-3	many	TRBV12-3/TRBV12-4	-	14	CASSFGGSTDTQYF	TGTGCCAGCAGTTTTGGCGGATCCACAGATACGCAGTATTTT
TRBJ2-2	-	TRBV5-1	-	16	CASSGRDKSNTGELFF	TGCGCCAGCAGCGGCCGGGACAAATCGAACACCGGGGAGCTGTTTTTT
TRBJ2-6	many	TRBV6-1	-	13	CASSPPGANVLTF	TGTGCCAGCAGTCCGCCTGGGGCCAACGTCCTGACTTTC
TRBJ2-3	-	TRBV3-1	-	15	CATSKVVPGTHTQYF	TGTGCCACCAGCAAGGTGGTGCCAGGGACACATACGCAGTATTTT
TRBJ2-5	-	TRBV5-1	-	14	CASSLGTATETQYF	TGCGCCAGCAGCTTGGGAACGGCTACAGAGACCCAGTACTTC
TRBJ2-3	-	TRBV5-1	TRBD1	16	CASSFTGVGGTDTQYF	TGCGCCAGCAGCTTCACAGGGGTCGGGGGCACAGATACGCAGTATTTT
TRBJ2-1	-	TRBV12-3/TRBV12-4	-	21	CASSLAFNSGTRLSSYNEQFF	TGTGCCAGCAGTTTAGCATTCAATAGCGGAACTAGACTTAGCTCCTACAATGAGCAGTTCTTC
TRBJ1-2	few	TRBV5-1	-	16	CASSLGGTANNYGYTF	TGCGCCAGCAGCTTGGGAGGGACCGCTAATAACTATGGCTACACCTTC
TRBJ2-5	few	TRBV7-7	-	17	CASSLPGGGPYQETQYF	TGTGCTAGCAGCTTGCCGGGTGGGGGCCCGTACCAAGAGACCCAGTACTTC
TRBJ2-1	-	TRBV6-2/TRBV6-3	-	11	CASSTPREQFF	TGTGCCAGCAGTACGCCCAGGGAGCAGTTCTTC
TRBJ2-7	-	TRBV20-1	TRBD1	14	CSALPRQGAHEQYF	TGCAGTGCTCTCCCCAGACAGGGGGCCCACGAGCAGTACTTC
TRBJ1-6	-	TRBV11-2	-	15	CASSLQGRDSSPLHF	TGTGCCAGCAGCTTACAAGGCAGGGATAGCTCACCCCTCCACTTT
TRBJ1-1	few	TRBV6-2/TRBV6-3	-	11	CATGEGTEAFF	TGTGCCACAGGTGAGGGAACTGAAGCTTTCTTT
TRBJ1-1	-	TRBV20-1	-	14	CSARQTFRRTEAFF	TGCAGTGCTAGGCAAACCTTTAGAAGGACTGAAGCTTTCTTT
TRBJ1-2	few	TRBV6-1	-	15	CASSEATGGLGGYTF	TGTGCCAGCAGTGAAGCCACAGGAGGGCTCGGAGGCTACACCTTC
TRBJ2-5	once	TRBV5-1	-	11	CASSAQKTQYF	TGCGCCAGCAGCGCGCAGAAGACCCAGTACTTC
TRBJ2-1	few	TRBV10-3	TRBD1	11	CATNRGNEQFF	TGTGCCACCAACAGGGGTAATGAGCAGTTCTTC
TRBJ2-1	few	TRBV12-3/TRBV12-4	TRBD1	15	CASRPGTASYNEQFF	TGTGCCAGCAGACCGGGGACAGCCTCCTACAATGAGCAGTTCTTC
TRBJ2-7	many	TRBV20-1	-	14	CSARAGAGAYEQYF	TGCAGTGCTAGAGCGGGTGCAGGGGCCTACGAGCAGTACTTC
TRBJ1-2	-	TRBV25-1	-	13	CASGTAQPYGYTF	TGTGCCAGCGGTACAGCCCAGCCCTATGGCTACACCTTC
TRBJ2-5	few	TRBV20-1	-	15	CSARALQGEGETQYF	TGCAGTGCTAGAGCTCTACAGGGCGAGGGGGAGACCCAGTACTTC
TRBJ2-1	-	TRBV6-5	TRBD2	15	CASSFGRGDYNEQFF	TGTGCCAGCAGTTTTGGACGGGGGGATTACAATGAGCAGTTCTTC
TRBJ2-1	many	TRBV5-6	-	14	CASSFGQDYNEQFF	TGTGCCAGCAGCTTTGGGCAGGACTACAATGAGCAGTTCTTC
TRBJ2-3	many	TRBV20-1	TRBD1	13	CSAPGQGKDTQYF	TGCAGTGCACCGGGACAGGGTAAAGATACGCAGTATTTT
TRBJ2-1	few	TRBV29-1	TRBD1	15	CSVDGTGDLYNEQFF	TGCAGCGTTGACGGTACAGGGGATTTATACAATGAGCAGTTCTTC
TRBJ2-7	-	TRBV3-1	TRBD1	16	CASSQDRTGISYEQYF	TGTGCCAGCAGCCAAGATCGGACAGGGATCTCCTACGAGCAGTACTTC
TRBJ1-1	many	TRBV9	-	14	CASSVAGANTEAFF	TGTGCCAGCAGCGTAGCTGGGGCGAACACTGAAGCTTTCTTT
TRBJ1-5	few	TRBV20-1	-	13	CSALTGYNQPQHF	TGCAGTGCTCTAACAGGATACAATCAGCCCCAGCATTTT
TRBJ2-5	many	TRBV9	TRBD1	16	CASSAGTGGLQETQYF	TGTGCCAGCAGCGCCGGGACAGGGGGCCTCCAAGAGACCCAGTACTTC
TRBJ2-1	-	TRBV9	-	14	CASSPRTPGSEQFF	TGTGCCAGCAGCCCCCGGACTCCCGGGAGTGAGCAGTTCTTC
TRBJ2-7	few	TRBV12-3/TRBV12-4	-	11	CASSPAVEQYF	TGTGCCAGCAGCCCCGCGGTCGAGCAGTACTTC
TRBJ2-7	few	TRBV12-3/TRBV12-4	-	14	CASSLEQWDYEQYF	TGTGCCAGCAGTTTAGAACAGTGGGACTACGAGCAGTACTTC
TRBJ2-5	-	TRBV5-1	TRBD1	15	CASSFLTGGGETQYF	TGCGCCAGCAGCTTCCTGACAGGGGGAGGAGAGACCCAGTACTTC
TRBJ2-3	-	TRBV11-2	-	13	CASSWAATDTQYF	TGTGCCAGCAGCTGGGCGGCCACAGATACGCAGTATTTT
TRBJ2-4	many	TRBV11-1	-	15	CASSLAAGPTDIQYF	TGTGCCAGCAGCTTAGCGGCGGGGCCGACGGACATTCAGTACTTC
TRBJ2-1	many	TRBV2	-	13	CASSAGQRNEQFF	TGTGCCAGCAGTGCTGGACAGCGGAATGAGCAGTTCTTC
TRBJ2-7	few	TRBV9	-	16	CASSASMGGPLDEQYF	TGTGCCAGCAGCGCCTCAATGGGGGGCCCGTTGGACGAGCAGTACTTC
TRBJ2-7	few	TRBV19	-	13	CASSTTQGHEQYF	TGTGCCAGTAGTACGACACAGGGCCACGAGCAGTACTTC
TRBJ2-3	-	TRBV10-1	TRBD2	14	CASRGGASTDTQYF	TGCGCCAGCCGCGGGGGAGCTAGCACAGATACGCAGTATTTT
TRBJ2-2	few	TRBV6-5	TRBD1	14	CASSSQGSAGELFF	TGTGCCAGCAGTTCACAGGGGTCCGCCGGGGAGCTGTTTTTT
TRBJ1-5	few	TRBV7-9	-	16	CASSLGGGARNQPQHF	TGTGCCAGCAGCTTAGGGGGCGGGGCCCGGAATCAGCCCCAGCATTTT
TRBJ1-1	many	TRBV6-4	-	14	CASSETAQGTEAFF	TGTGCCAGCAGTGAGACAGCCCAGGGGACTGAAGCTTTCTTT
TRBJ1-4	-	TRBV2	-	15	CASRPTWGANEKLFF	TGTGCCAGCAGGCCGACTTGGGGTGCCAATGAAAAACTGTTTTTT
TRBJ1-1	-	TRBV9	TRBD1	12	CASSGRDRVPFF	TGTGCCAGCAGCGGACGAGACAGGGTCCCTTTCTTT
TRBJ2-7	-	TRBV4-1	TRBD2	16	CASSQLSGGHSYEQYF	TGCGCCAGCAGCCAACTTAGCGGGGGTCACTCCTACGAGCAGTACTTC
TRBJ2-7	few	TRBV5-5	-	13	CASSLVQSDEQYF	TGTGCCAGCAGCTTGGTGCAGTCCGACGAGCAGTACTTC
TRBJ1-5	many	TRBV7-9	-	15	CASSSGTPSNQPQHF	TGTGCCAGCAGTTCCGGGACACCGAGCAATCAGCCCCAGCATTTT
TRBJ2-1	many	TRBV2	-	15	CASRSGRISDDEQFF	TGTGCCAGCAGAAGTGGGAGAATTAGTGACGATGAGCAGTTCTTC
TRBJ2-6	-	TRBV29-1	-	15	CSVELRTTGANVLTF	TGCAGCGTTGAGTTGCGGACAACCGGGGCCAACGTCCTGACTTTC